This T cell receptor beta chain was recorded in a study of tumor-infiltrating lymphocytes in primary liver carcinoma. Co-extracted RNA and DNA came from roughly 21-30 mg of unsorted bulk tissue. This clonotype was detected only a few times. At one end the junction does not follow the germline gene, possibly because of a read error. From 500 to 600 ng of total RNA, TCR beta-specific cDNA was reverse-transcribed using a constant-region primer. What produced the TCR beta libraries was three nested multiplex PCR rounds using slightly modified ARM-PCR. A C-beta reverse primer was combined with TRBV1-TRBV30 forward primers in the first two PCR rounds, and each round had approximately 10 cycles. TCRdb itself ran the multiplex PCR reads through MiXCR, one entry per CDR3 protein. The sample gives about 200,000 distinct CDR3 sequences, approximately 86% of which show up once; 15% to 20% is in the top ten. Germline CDR1 is SGHAT and CDR2 is FQNNGV. CDR3 length: 14 residues.

The receptor's source is a man between 35 and 55 years old with primary liver carcinoma and hepatitis B virus infection. The chain combines TRBV11-2 with TRBJ2-7; TRBD1 might be the D (5 bases). The sample was tumor tissue from primary liver carcinoma. CDR3 amino acids: CTISSNRNSYEQYF. For the CDR3, the DNA is TGTACCATCAGCTCTAACAGGAACTCCTACGAGCAGTATTTC.